The next 5 T cell receptor beta chains were all read from a single sample in a study of CD8 T cells in Susac syndrome. The RNA, roughly 0.45 to 1 ug, was put through reverse transcription using random hexamers. TCRdb ran MiXCR on the immunoSEQ multiplex PCR reads and lists one entry per CDR3 protein. This table holds approximately 150,000 distinct CDR3 sequences, roughly 94% found once. Input material: CD4+ T cells from PBMCs. Receptor source: a human donor in good health.

The chain recombines TRBV4-1 with TRBJ1-1; 8 nucleotides line up with TRBD1. V was clipped by 3 bases and J by 0 bases; unmatched bases: 6. Germline V CDR1 and CDR2: MGHRA, YSYEKL. CDR3 size: 16 residues. The CDR3 is CASSHPGQGMNTEAFF. In nucleotides, the CDR3 is TGCGCCAGCAGCCACCCCGGACAGGGTATGAACACTGAAGCTTTCTTT.

The chain employs TRBV5-1 and TRBJ1-5; D might be TRBD1 (5 bases). CDR3 length: 16 amino acids. The V end lost 4 bases, the J end lost 4 bases, and 18 bases lay between the germline ends. Germline assignment: CDR1 SGHRS and CDR2 YFSETQ. The CDR3 sequence is CASSLGPFRENQPQHF. The CDR3 region has the DNA TGCGCCAGCAGCCTGGGACCGTTCAGGGAGAATCAGCCCCAGCATTTT.

This sequence joins TRBV20-1 and TRBJ1-2; 9 bases map to TRBD1. The J segment lost 4 bases and the V segment lost 3 bases, leaving 12 bases of the junction unmatched. The CDR3 runs to 16 residues. Germline V lookup: CDR1 DFQATT, CDR2 SNEGSKA (reference sequence). The CDR3 sequence is CSASRGTGPLSYGYTF. The CDR3 region has the DNA TGCAGTGCTAGCAGAGGGACAGGGCCCCTTTCCTATGGCTACACCTTC.

The chain couples TRBV20-1 to TRBJ2-7; 12 bases fit TRBD1. V trimming: 5 bases; J trimming: 8 bases; junction bases outside the gene matches: 16. The CDR3 extends over 16 amino acids. The germline V gene has CDR1 DFQATT and CDR2 SNEGSKA (reference sequence). The CDR3 reads CSASPGTGGQIQKQYF. In nucleotides, the CDR3 is TGCAGTGCTTCACCTGGGACAGGGGGCCAAATACAAAAGCAGTACTTC.

This sequence joins TRBV30 and TRBJ1-2; 7 bases fit TRBD1. With 7 bases clipped from V and 7 bases from J, the junction kept 9 bases outside the gene matches. The V gene's germline CDR1 is GTSNPN and CDR2 SVGIG (reference sequence). This CDR3 contains 12 residues. The CDR3 is CASQQGTVGYTF. DNA of the CDR3: TGTGCCTCCCAACAGGGGACGGTTGGCTACACCTTC.